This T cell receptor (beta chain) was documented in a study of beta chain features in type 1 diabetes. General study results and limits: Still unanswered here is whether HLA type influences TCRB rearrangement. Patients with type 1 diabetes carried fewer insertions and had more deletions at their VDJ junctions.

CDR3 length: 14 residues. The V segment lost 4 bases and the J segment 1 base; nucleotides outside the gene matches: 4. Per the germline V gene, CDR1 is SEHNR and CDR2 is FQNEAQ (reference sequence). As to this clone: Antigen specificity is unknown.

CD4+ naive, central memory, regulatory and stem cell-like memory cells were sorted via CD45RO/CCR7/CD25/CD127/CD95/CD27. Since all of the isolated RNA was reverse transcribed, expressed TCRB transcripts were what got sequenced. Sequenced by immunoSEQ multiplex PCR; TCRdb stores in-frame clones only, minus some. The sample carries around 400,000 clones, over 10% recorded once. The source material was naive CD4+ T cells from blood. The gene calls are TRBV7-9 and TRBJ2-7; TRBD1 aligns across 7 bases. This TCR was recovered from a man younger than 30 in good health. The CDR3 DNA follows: TGTGCCAGCAGCTGGGGACAGTCATCCTACGAGCAGTACTTC. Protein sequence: CASSWGQSSYEQYF.